This TCR beta chain was captured by sequencing in a study of blood T cell repertoires in COVID-19 (dated by TCRdb to the early 2020s). Turning to the overall study: Collaborator samples came from the United States, Italy and Spain and covered acute and convalescent phases of COVID-19. The prospective study material was composed of cDNA or gDNA derived from T cells, B-cell-depleted T cells, or PBMCs. Subjects who had been exposed to COVID-19, were actively infected with it, or had recovered from it provided the deeply sampled blood TCRbeta repertoires that made up the dataset. The repertoires were released in a freely available public database meant as a resource for research on the immune response to SARS-CoV-2. The samples were drawn from two sources: the first 160 participants of the ongoing ImmuneRACE study, and 1,000 to 1,500 subjects contributed by 6 global collaborators. A de-identified subject ID, COVID-19 status, age in years and sex were almost always included in the sample metadata. Where available, HLA class I and class II types were obtained from metadata supplied by the sample provider rather than from assay-based typing.

The CDR3 spans 19 residues, from the cysteine through the phenylalanine. CDR3 DNA is the only sequence kept; it has 57 bases, read in frame from the first base. Trimming leaves V shorter by 5 bases and J shorter by 0 bases, with the junction holding 12 bases beyond the gene matches. For CDR1 and CDR2, the germline V gene (reference sequence) lists MNHNY and SVGAGI. The collaborating institutions used their own protocols to collect whole blood in K2EDTA tubes. For TCRbeta analysis, collaborators shipped samples in one of three forms: frozen whole blood, isolated PBMCs, or DNA extracted from either of those sample types. TCRbeta CDR3 regions were amplified from genomic DNA by means of the immunoSEQ Assay, a bias-controlled multiplex PCR. The study's processing was this. Nucleated cell counts per sample were estimated from amplification of reference gene primers within the assay. To quantify the absolute abundance of each unique TCRbeta CDR3 rearrangement, sequence reads were collapsed and filtered. For each sample, productive Simpson clonality was calculated as the square root of Simpson's diversity index over productive rearrangements. TCRdb took this table from immuneACCESS and kept in-frame rearrangements with V and J called. Such tables lack part of the clones; where checked against another copy, unresolved V genes explain under half of the gap, and the rest is unexplained. The V and J calls and clone size were taken over from that table, and D and trimming were inferred from the DNA. For this sample the table gives 35,000 to 45,000 clones, of which under 85% were detected only once. More than 10% of the sample is taken by the ten largest.

A remark on this clone: No antigen is known for it. Within one base of it there is no much larger clone, and no base qualities were kept.

The research as a whole found: How much clinical and demographic metadata was included differed by source and by participant, and the metadata was provided uncurated.

Sequencing was carried out using peripheral blood. The chain was built from TRBV6-6 and TRBJ2-5; 13 bases in between match TRBD2. The sequence came from a human donor in a cohort sampled during active COVID-19. Here is the DNA: TGTGCCAGCAGTCCCCTAGGACTAGCGGGGGCTACGTACCAAGAGACCCAGTACTTC. It specifies CASSPLGLAGATYQETQYF.